The TCR beta chain under discussion was sequenced for a study of cytomegalovirus exposure and HLA in healthy donors (dated by TCRdb to the late 2010s). Study-level background: According to an earlier analysis of 550 to 700 of the donors, about 170 million T cells yielded roughly 110 million unique TCR beta sequences and about 300 Gb of sequence data. An early release that covered more than 550 HLA-typed donors contained around 330 gigabases of sequencing data and roughly 84 million unique TCR sequences. Of the approximately 400 genotyped donors, about 84% fell in the genetic ancestry cluster associated with self-reported Caucasian donors. The study aimed to test whether cataloging public T cell receptors could reveal signatures of past pathogen exposure. The study used immunosequencing to profile the T cell repertoires of approximately 650 subjects and linked those repertoires to cytomegalovirus serostatus. Besides the first cohort of 500 to 700 subjects, a separate validation cohort made up of around 120 different subjects was used. To predict cytomegalovirus infection status, the study combined high-throughput TCR immunosequencing, statistical association of individual TCRs with disease status, and machine learning. A later analysis re-analyzed previously published TCR beta repertoires from roughly 630 donors and added high-resolution HLA genotyping to study TCR occurrence patterns. Rather than drawing on any new phenotypic data, the later analysis identified candidate immune exposures from TCR beta sequences and the way those sequences occurred across donors. An earlier analysis of approximately 640 of the donors applied high-throughput TCR beta sequencing to assess whether each TCR beta V gene segment acted as functional or pseudogenic. Donor age, sex, ethnicity and CMV serostatus were compiled alongside the repertoire data. A later genetic analysis used genome-wide SNP genotypes for about 55% of the 666 donors, treating that subset as a discovery cohort. All discovery cohort repertoires had been generated on a single sequencing platform. HLA typing included class I and class II loci at four-digit resolution. The number of donors typed differed by locus, with about 629-630 for A, B, C, DRB1 and DQB1, more than 500 for DQA1, over 600 for DPA1, and 450 to 480 for DPB1. Because of strong linkage in the cohort, a few DR-DQ haplotypes were treated as single units for association and clustering. Among a few hundred genotyped donors of the cohort, an average of roughly 240,000 unique TCR beta nucleotide sequences were sequenced per donor, roughly 20% of them non-productive.

Libraries were built with the immunoSEQ multiplex PCR assay. For the multiplex PCR, a mixture combining 60 forward primers for TCR Vbeta segments and 13 reverse primers for TCR Jbeta segments was used. A multiplex PCR assay on genomic DNA amplified the CDR3 region of rearranged TCR beta genes. Amplified TCR beta libraries were sequenced as 87-base-pair reads on the Illumina HiSeq System. The authors' pipeline ran thus. Across the 670 or so repertoires, a later analysis counted some 81 million unique TCR beta chains, around 10 million of which were shared by at least two donors. Raw reads were error-corrected and collapsed into unique sequences with a nearest-neighbor algorithm that merged closely related sequences to remove PCR and sequencing errors. To assign V, D and J gene segments, CDR3 sequences were aligned to IMGT reference sequences. For a sequence to be retained, at least a six-nucleotide match to both a V gene segment and a J gene segment was required. A rearrangement was called productive if the CDR3 had no stop codons and remained in frame with V and J, and every other rearrangement was called non-productive. Following IMGT convention, CDR3 was defined as the stretch from the second conserved V-encoded cysteine up to the conserved J-encoded phenylalanine. In an earlier analysis of 550 to 650 of the donors, sequences lacking an unambiguous match to a single V gene segment were excluded. An earlier analysis of about 600 of the donors called V segments functional above 56.7% productive rearrangements and segregating when the between-donor standard deviation exceeded 5%. A statistical classification framework was built to diagnose cytomegalovirus status from the catalog of TCR beta chain sequences. In a later analysis, V and J genes were assigned by comparing TCR nucleotide sequences against IMGT/GENE-DB human TR gene sequences. Using the TCRdist pipeline, a later analysis assigned CDR3 sequences along with most-parsimonious VDJ recombination scenarios. In a later analysis, every TCR beta chain was defined by the combination of its CDR3 amino acid sequence and its V-gene family, and reads without a unique V-gene family were dropped. In a later analysis, fewer than 650 highly shared, low-generation-probability nucleotide sequences were removed to address suspected cross-contamination and a sequencing artifact. In a later analysis, a clonal expansion index was calculated for each public chain from normalized within-repertoire ranks of inferred template counts. A later analysis computed generation probabilities with a VDJ recombination model fitted to out-of-frame rearrangements, and checked the results against IGoR. Hypergeometric tests were used in a later analysis to score TCR-TCR, TCR-HLA and TCR-CMV co-occurrence, with a repertoire-size bias correction applied to the TCR pairs. In a later analysis, false discovery rates were estimated by permuting HLA or CMV assignments 20 times. In a later analysis, co-occurring TCRs were grouped with DBSCAN, and TCRdist sequence similarity was added when clustering was performed within HLA-allele-positive subsets. For co-occurrence clustering, repertoires with fewer than 30,000 or more than 120,000 public chains were excluded, along with a handful of repertoires with anomalous nucleotide sharing. This is the immuneACCESS table as TCRdb keeps it, with only in-frame sequences that have V and J called. A part of the clones is gone; compared with another copy, unresolved V genes explain less than half, and the rest is unexplained. V and J calls and clone size are as listed in that table; D and trimming were resolved from the DNA. The table for this sample lists approximately 150,000 clones; about four fifths of them were counted only once. The leading ten clones occupy about 4.7% of the sample.

In total, roughly 710 healthy bone marrow donors made up the cohort. At the time of sampling, all cohort members were nominally healthy, though unrecorded immune exposures were likely present. The donor tested CMV seronegative and was one of the 352 seronegative cohort members. Every donor gave a peripheral blood sample, and the peripheral blood mononuclear cells from that sample were used for TCR beta sequencing. The Qiagen DNeasy Blood Extraction Kit was used to extract genomic DNA from the blood cell samples. CDR1 and CDR2, looked up from the germline V gene, are SGHTA and FQGNSA. V is reduced by 5 bases and J by 4 bases, leaving a spacing of 16 bases between them. From the cysteine through the phenylalanine, the CDR3 covers 15 amino acids. The sequence is cut down to CDR3 DNA, 45 bases in frame from base 1. The research as a whole found: Because counts were too low, around 18 rarely observed V segments, including chromosome 9 orphons, were left out of the earlier analysis of some 600 of the donors. While some public TCRs were present in many individuals, most TCR sequences turned up only very rarely across donors. Roughly uniform sequencing depth across donors was assumed in presence/absence analyses, although this assumption may not hold. In vitro tests confirmed that a few of the cytomegalovirus-associated TCR beta chains recognize cytomegalovirus antigens. The authors suggested that the approach could potentially be generalized to other disease states and immunological phenotypes. Compared with the approximately 700-donor mean, donors in an Asian-associated ancestry cluster had fewer N-insertions in productive TCRs, according to a later genetic analysis. In a later analysis, HLA-associated TCR beta chains showed more clonal expansion and lower generation probabilities than non-associated chains that were equally common. A total of 164 TCR beta chains were listed by the study as associated with cytomegalovirus. According to a later analysis, TCR association rates differed among HLA loci, with DRB1 alleles showing the most associated TCRs and HLA-C alleles showing the fewest. In an earlier analysis of approximately 600 of the donors, most TCR beta V segments were observed in productive rearrangements about 87% or about 30% of the time, broadly matching IMGT annotations. A later genetic analysis associated a missense DCLRE1C variant with V-gene and J-gene trimming of TCR beta chains, and an independent cohort replicated the association. A later analysis found that most CMV-associated TCR beta chains appeared HLA-restricted, with HLA associations seemingly driven largely by CMV exposure. HLA typing was unavailable for some donors at each locus, so association tests used only the typed subset. Assigning TCR associations to individual alleles was difficult when HLA alleles, especially DR and DQ, strongly co-occurred. Some IMGT-functional V segments, including TRBV6-2 and TRBV6-3, could not be told apart with the 87-base-pair reads, so those segments were excluded. A cluster of highly shared sequence variants was judged likely to represent a technical artifact of the sequencing pipeline. Specific HLA alleles were associated with more than 15,000 TCR beta sequences at a false discovery rate of 0.05 in a later analysis. Correlated functional status among segregating V segments might reflect linkage disequilibrium, but an unknown experimental factor could not be ruled out. The classifier was reported to diagnose cytomegalovirus status with high specificity and sensitivity in both the original and validation cohorts. This cohort had only TCR beta chains sequenced, and the lack of alpha or paired-chain data limited which features could be detected. A further reported finding was that TCR beta sequences accurately predicted the HLA-A and HLA-B alleles for most subjects in the first cohort. A later analysis reported that several top co-occurrence clusters appeared linked to parvovirus B19, influenza, CMV and Epstein-Barr virus. The only immune exposure information available for the cohort was CMV serostatus.

In the case of this clone: Its antigen is unknown. Base qualities are not provided; no much larger clone lies one nucleotide away.

Material for sequencing was PBMCs. The chain is assembled from TRBV7-2 and TRBJ2-3; no D gene call is confident. The source is a young man in good health and CMV-seronegative. The CDR3 reads as follows: CASSGKTEFPDTQYF. The sequence in DNA is TGTGCCAGCAGCGGAAAAACGGAGTTCCCAGATACGCAGTATTTT.